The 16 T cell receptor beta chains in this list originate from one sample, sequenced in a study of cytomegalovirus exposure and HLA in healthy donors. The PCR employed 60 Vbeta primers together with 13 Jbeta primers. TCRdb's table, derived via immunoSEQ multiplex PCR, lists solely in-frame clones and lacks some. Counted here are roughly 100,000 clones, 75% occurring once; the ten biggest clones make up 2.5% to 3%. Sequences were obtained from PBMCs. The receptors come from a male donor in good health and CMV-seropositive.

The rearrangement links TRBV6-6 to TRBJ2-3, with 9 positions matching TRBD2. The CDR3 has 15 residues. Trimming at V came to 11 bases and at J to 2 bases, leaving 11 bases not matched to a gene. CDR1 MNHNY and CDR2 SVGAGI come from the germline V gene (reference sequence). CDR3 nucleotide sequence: TGTGCCCACTCCCCCCAGCGGGGGGACACAGATACGCAGTATTTT. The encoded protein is CAHSPQRGDTDTQYF.

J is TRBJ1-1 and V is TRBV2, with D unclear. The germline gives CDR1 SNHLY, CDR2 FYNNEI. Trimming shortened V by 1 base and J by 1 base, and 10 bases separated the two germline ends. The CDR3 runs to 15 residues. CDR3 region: CASSEVNARNTEAFF. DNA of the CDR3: TGTGCCAGCAGTGAAGTGAATGCGCGGAACACTGAAGCTTTCTTT.

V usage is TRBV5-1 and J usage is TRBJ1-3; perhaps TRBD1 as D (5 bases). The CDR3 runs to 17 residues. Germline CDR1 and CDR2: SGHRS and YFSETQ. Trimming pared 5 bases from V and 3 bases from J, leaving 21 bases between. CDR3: CASSSQGSGGDGNTIYF. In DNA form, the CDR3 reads TGCGCCAGCAGTTCCCAGGGCTCGGGAGGGGATGGAAACACCATATATTTT.

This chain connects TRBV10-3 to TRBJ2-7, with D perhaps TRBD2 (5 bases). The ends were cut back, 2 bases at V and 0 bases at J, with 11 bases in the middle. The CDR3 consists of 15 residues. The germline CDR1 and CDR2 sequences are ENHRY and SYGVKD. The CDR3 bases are TGTGCCATCAGTGAGCGGTTAGGGAGCTCCTACGAGCAGTACTTC. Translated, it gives CAISERLGSSYEQYF.

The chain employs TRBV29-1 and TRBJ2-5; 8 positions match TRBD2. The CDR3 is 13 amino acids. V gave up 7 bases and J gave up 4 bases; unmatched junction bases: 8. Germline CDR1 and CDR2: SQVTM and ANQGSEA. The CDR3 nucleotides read TGCAGCGGACGGACTAGCTTAGGAGAGACCCAGTACTTC. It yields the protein CSGRTSLGETQYF.

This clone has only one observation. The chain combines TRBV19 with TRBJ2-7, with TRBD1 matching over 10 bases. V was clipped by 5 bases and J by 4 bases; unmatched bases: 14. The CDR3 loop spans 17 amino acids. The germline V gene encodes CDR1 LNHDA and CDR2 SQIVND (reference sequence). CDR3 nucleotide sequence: TGTGCCAGTAGTGCAAATCGTGAATGGGACAGGGGATACGAGCAGTACTTC. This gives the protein CASSANREWDRGYEQYF.

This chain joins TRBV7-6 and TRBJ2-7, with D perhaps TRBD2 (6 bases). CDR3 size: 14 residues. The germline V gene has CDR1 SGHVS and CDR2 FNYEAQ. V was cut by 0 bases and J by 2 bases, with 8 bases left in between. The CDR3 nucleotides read TGTGCCAGCAGCTTAGCGGGAGGAACCTACGAGCAGTACTTC. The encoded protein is CASSLAGGTYEQYF.

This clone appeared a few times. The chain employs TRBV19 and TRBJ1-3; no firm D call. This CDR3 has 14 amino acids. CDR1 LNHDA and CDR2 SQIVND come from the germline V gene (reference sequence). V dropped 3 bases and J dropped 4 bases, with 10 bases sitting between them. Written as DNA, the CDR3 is TGTGCCAGTAGTATGAGCCGCTGGGGAAACACCATATATTTT. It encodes CASSMSRWGNTIYF.

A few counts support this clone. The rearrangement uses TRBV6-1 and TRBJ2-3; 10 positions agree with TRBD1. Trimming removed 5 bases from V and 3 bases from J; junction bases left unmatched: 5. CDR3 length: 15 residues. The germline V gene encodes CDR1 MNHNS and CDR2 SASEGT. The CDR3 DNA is TGTGCCAGCAGTATAGACAGGGGGCAGACAGATACGCAGTATTTT. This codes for CASSIDRGQTDTQYF.

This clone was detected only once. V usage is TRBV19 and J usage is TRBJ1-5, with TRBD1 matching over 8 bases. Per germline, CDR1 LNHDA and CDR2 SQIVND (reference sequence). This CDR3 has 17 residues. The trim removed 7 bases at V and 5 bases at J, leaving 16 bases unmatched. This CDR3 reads CASTTMTGAIPYQPQHF. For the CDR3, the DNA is TGTGCCAGTACCACGATGACAGGGGCCATCCCTTATCAGCCCCAGCATTTT.

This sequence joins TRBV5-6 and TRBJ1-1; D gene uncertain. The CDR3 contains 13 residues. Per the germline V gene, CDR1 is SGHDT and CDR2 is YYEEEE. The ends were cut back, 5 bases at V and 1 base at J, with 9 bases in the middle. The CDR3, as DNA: TGTGCCAGCAGTCTTACGCGGAACACTGAAGCTTTCTTT. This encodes CASSLTRNTEAFF.

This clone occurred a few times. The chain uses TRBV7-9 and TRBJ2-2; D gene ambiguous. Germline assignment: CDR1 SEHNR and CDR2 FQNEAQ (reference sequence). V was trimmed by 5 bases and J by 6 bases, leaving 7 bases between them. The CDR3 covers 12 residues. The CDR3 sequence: CASSTYSGELFF. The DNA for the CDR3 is TGTGCCAGCAGCACTTACTCCGGGGAGCTGTTTTTT.

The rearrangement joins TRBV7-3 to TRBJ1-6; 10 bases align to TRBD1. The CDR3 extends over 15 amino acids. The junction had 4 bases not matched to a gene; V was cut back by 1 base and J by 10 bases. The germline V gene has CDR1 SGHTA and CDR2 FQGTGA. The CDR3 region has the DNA TGTGCCAGCAGCTTAAGGGGACAGGGGAGGTCACCCCTCCACTTT. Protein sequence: CASSLRGQGRSPLHF.

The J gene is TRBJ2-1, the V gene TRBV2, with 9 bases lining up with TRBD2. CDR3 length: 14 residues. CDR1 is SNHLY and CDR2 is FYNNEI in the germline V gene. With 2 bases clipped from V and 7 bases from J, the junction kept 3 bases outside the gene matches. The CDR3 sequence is CASSESSGVNEQFF. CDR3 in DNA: TGTGCCAGCAGTGAATCTAGCGGGGTTAATGAGCAGTTCTTC.

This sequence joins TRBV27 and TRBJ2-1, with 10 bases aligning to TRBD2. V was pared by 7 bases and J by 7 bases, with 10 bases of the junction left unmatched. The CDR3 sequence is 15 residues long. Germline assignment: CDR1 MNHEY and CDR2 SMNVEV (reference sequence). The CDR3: CASNEAGGPENEQFF. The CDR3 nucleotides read TGTGCCAGCAATGAAGCGGGGGGGCCAGAAAATGAGCAGTTCTTC.

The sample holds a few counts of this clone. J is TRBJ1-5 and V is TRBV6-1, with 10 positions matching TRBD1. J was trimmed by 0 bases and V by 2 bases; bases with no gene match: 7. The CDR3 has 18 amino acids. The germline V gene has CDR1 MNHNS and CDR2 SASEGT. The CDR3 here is CASSEYSGQGYSNQPQHF. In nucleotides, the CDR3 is TGTGCCAGCAGTGAATACTCGGGACAGGGGTATAGCAATCAGCCCCAGCATTTT.